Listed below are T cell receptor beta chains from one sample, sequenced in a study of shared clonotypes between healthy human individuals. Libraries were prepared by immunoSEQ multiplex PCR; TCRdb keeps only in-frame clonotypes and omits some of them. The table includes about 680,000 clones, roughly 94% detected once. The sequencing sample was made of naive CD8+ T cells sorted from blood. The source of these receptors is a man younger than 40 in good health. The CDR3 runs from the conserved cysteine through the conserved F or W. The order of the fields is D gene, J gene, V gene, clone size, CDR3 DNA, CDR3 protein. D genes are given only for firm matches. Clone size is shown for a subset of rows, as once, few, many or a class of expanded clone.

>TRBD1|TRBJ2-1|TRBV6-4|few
TGTGCCAGCAGTGCAACGGGACAGGGGGCGGATGAGCAGTTCTTC
CASSATGQGADEQFF
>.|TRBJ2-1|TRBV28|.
TGTGCCAGCAGCCCTGACCTAAGTAATGAGCAGTTCTTC
CASSPDLSNEQFF
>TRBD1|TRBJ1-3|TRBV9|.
TGTGCCAGCAGCGCCTTACAGGGGGCAGTTAGAAACACCATATATTTT
CASSALQGAVRNTIYF
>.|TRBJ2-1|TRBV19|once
TGTGCCAGTAGTATAATCCCGCGGCCGGGGGATGAGCAGTTCTTC
CASSIIPRPGDEQFF
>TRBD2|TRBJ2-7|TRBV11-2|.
TGTGCCAGCAGCTTAGTTGCTAGCGGGTACCACGAGCAGTACTTC
CASSLVASGYHEQYF
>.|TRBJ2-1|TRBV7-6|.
TGTGCCAGCAGCTTAGCTGCGTACAATGAGCAGTTCTTC
CASSLAAYNEQFF
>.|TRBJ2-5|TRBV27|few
TGTGCCAGCAGTTTGCGGGGTGGAGAAGAGACCCAGTACTTC
CASSLRGGEETQYF
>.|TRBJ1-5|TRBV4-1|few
TGCGCCAGCAGCCAAGATCAGCCGAATCAGCCCCAGCATTTT
CASSQDQPNQPQHF
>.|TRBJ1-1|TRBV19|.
TGTGCCAGTAGTATGGTGGGGCTCACTGAAGCTTTCTTT
CASSMVGLTEAFF
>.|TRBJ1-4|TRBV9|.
TGTGCCAGCAGCGTAGATAGCTTAAGTGAAAAACTGTTTTTT
CASSVDSLSEKLFF
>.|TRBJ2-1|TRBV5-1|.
TGCGCCAGCAGCCCGGGATACAATGAGCAGTTCTTC
CASSPGYNEQFF
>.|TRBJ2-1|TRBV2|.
TGTGCCACCAGAAGACAGTACAATGAGCAGTTCTTC
CATRRQYNEQFF
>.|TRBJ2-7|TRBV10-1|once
TGCGCCAGCAGTGGGGGTTCCCCTGGCGAGCAGTACTTC
CASSGGSPGEQYF
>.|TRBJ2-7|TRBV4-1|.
TGCGCCAGCAGCCAAGAACCAAGTAATCTCTACGAGCAGTACTTC
CASSQEPSNLYEQYF
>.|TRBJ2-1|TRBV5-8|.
TGTGCCAGCAGATCGAGCGGGAATGAGCAGTTCTTC
CASRSSGNEQFF
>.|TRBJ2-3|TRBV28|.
TGTGCCAGCCATGGCACGGCAGATACGCAGTATTTT
CASHGTADTQYF
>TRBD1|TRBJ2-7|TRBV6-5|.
TGTGCCAGCAGTTACTCAATGGACAGGGCAGAATACGAGCAGTACTTC
CASSYSMDRAEYEQYF
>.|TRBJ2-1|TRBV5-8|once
TGTGCCAGCAGCTTGAGGGCCTCCTACAATGAGCAGTTCTTC
CASSLRASYNEQFF
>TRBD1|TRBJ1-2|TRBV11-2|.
TGTGCCAGCAGCGAGGGACAGTCTAACTATGGCTACACCTTC
CASSEGQSNYGYTF
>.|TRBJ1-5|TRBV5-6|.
TGTGCCAGCAGCTTTAGCGCACGACAGGAAATCAATCAGCCCCAGCATTTT
CASSFSARQEINQPQHF
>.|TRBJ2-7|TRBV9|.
TGTGCCAGCAGCGTAGGGAGAATCACTTACGAGCAGTACTTC
CASSVGRITYEQYF
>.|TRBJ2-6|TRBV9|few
TGTGCCAGCAGCGCCCCTCCCAACGTCCTGACTTTC
CASSAPPNVLTF
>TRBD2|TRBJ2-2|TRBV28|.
TGTGCCAGCAGCTCTCCCTCGACTAGCGGGAGTCCATATAACACCGGGGAGCTGTTTTTT
CASSSPSTSGSPYNTGELFF
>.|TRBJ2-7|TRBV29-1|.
TGCAGCGTTGAATTCCCTAGTCGCTACGAGCAGTACTTC
CSVEFPSRYEQYF
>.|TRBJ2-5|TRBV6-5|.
TGTGCCAGCAGTTGGAGTGGGGGAATTCAAGAGACCCAGTACTTC
CASSWSGGIQETQYF
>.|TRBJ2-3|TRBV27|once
TGTGCCAGCAGTTGGATCGGGAGCACAGATACGCAGTATTTT
CASSWIGSTDTQYF
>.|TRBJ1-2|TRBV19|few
TGTGCCAGTAGTATCACCTTGGGTACCTATGGCTACACCTTC
CASSITLGTYGYTF
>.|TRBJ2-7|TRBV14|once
TGTGCCAGCAGCGTAGAAATCGACTACGAGCAGTACTTC
CASSVEIDYEQYF
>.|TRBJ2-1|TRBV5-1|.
TGCGCCACCCGGGCTGTTGGCGGGATTGATGAGCAGTTCTTC
CATRAVGGIDEQFF
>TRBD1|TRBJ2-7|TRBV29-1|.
TGCAGCGTTGAATTCACCGGGACAGGGAGAGCCTACGAGCAGTACTTC
CSVEFTGTGRAYEQYF
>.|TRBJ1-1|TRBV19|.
TGTGCCAGTAGTATTATGGGTAACACTGAAGCTTTCTTT
CASSIMGNTEAFF
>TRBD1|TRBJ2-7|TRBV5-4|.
TGTGCCAGCAGCTCCGGGACAGGGGCGAGGGAGCAGTACTTC
CASSSGTGAREQYF
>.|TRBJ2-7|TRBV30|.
TGTGCCTGGACCAACCTGGGGACTCCAAACCCCCCATCCTACTACGAGCAGTACTTC
CAWTNLGTPNPPSYYEQYF
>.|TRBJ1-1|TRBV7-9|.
TGTGCCAGCCTGTCGAAGGAAGGGAGAACTGAAGCTTTCTTT
CASLSKEGRTEAFF
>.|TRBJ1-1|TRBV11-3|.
TGTGCCAGCGCCCCTAGGGTGAACACTGAAGCTTTCTTT
CASAPRVNTEAFF
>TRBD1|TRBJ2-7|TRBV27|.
TGTGCCAGCAGTTGGGCAGGGGGTACGAGGGAGCAGTACTTC
CASSWAGGTREQYF
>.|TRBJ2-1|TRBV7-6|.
TGTGCCAGCAGCCCCGGGCTAGCGTCGAGCTCCTACAATGAGCAGTTCTTC
CASSPGLASSSYNEQFF
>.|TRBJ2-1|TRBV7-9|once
TGTGCCAGCAGCTTTTCCTCGGGGCGCTGGGAGCAGTTCTTC
CASSFSSGRWEQFF
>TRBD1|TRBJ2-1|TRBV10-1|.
TGCGCCAGCTCTCGACAGGGGGCGAATGAGCAGTTCTTC
CASSRQGANEQFF
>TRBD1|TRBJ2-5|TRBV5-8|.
TGTGCCAGCAGCCGACAGGGAAATAGGCAAGAGACCCAGTACTTC
CASSRQGNRQETQYF
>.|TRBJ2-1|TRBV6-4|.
TGTGCCAGCAGTGAAAGTTACTCCGGGTACAATGAGCAGTTCTTC
CASSESYSGYNEQFF
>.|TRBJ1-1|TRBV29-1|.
TGCAGCACCAGACAGGCTAACACTGAAGCTTTCTTT
CSTRQANTEAFF
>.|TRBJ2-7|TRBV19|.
TGTGCCAGTAGCCCAGGTCCCTACGAGCAGTACTTC
CASSPGPYEQYF
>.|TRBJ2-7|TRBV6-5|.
TGTGCCAGCAGTTACTCGACAGGAGCCGAGCAGTACTTC
CASSYSTGAEQYF
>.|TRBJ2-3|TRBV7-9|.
TGTGCCAGCAGCTTGTCAGGAGCCCGCGATGGGGGCACAGATACGCAGTATTTT
CASSLSGARDGGTDTQYF
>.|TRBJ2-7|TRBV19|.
TGTGCCAGTAGTATAGTGGGCCAATCCTACGAGCAGTACTTC
CASSIVGQSYEQYF